One sample yielded the 5 T cell receptor beta chains listed below, sequenced in a study of regulatory T cells in long-lasting Graves disease. Arm-PCR of CDR3 regions and iRepertoire HTBI primers were the basis on which TCR beta libraries were built. TCRdb redid the calling of the multiplex PCR reads with MiXCR, one entry per CDR3 protein. The table has 550,000 to 700,000 distinct CDR3 sequences, roughly a sixth seen once; the top ten hold about 12%. Time point indicated: newly diagnosed GD, antithyroid drugs for less than 3 months. RNA isolated from PBMCs was used to make the TCR library. These same data were also listed under a study on T cells in Graves' hyperthyroidism and ophthalmopathy.

The specimen was peripheral blood mononuclear cells (PBMCs), collected at new diagnosis, from a patient treated with antithyroid drugs. These receptors were obtained from a man aged 18 to 35 with Graves disease.

This clonotype turned up a few times. The V gene is TRBV7-9, the J gene TRBJ2-1; 7 nucleotides align to TRBD1. Trimming at V came to 5 bases and at J to 7 bases, leaving 14 bases not matched to a gene. The CDR3 extends over 16 amino acids. In germline, CDR1 is SEHNR, CDR2 FQNEAQ (reference sequence). CDR3 DNA: TGTGCCAGCAGCCACTCCGACAGGGTAAGGGGGAATGAGCAGTTCTTC. It codes for CASSHSDRVRGNEQFF.

This clonotype was counted a few times. The gene calls are TRBV30 and TRBJ2-7, with 10 nucleotides matching TRBD2. V was pared by 5 bases and J by 3 bases, with 7 bases of the junction left unmatched. The germline V gene encodes CDR1 GTSNPN and CDR2 SVGIG (reference sequence). This CDR3 is 14 amino acids long. The CDR3 region is CAWERLAGLYEQYF. The CDR3 DNA is TGTGCCTGGGAGCGACTAGCGGGCCTCTACGAGCAGTACTTC.

This clonotype was counted at least ten times. The chain couples TRBV3-1 to TRBJ1-3; D call uncertain. This CDR3 contains 15 residues. CDR1 and CDR2 (germline): LGHDT, YNNKEL (reference sequence). V was shortened by 5 bases and J by 0 bases, with 11 bases between the two germline ends. The chain's CDR3 is CASSADGSSGNTIYF. CDR3 bases: TGTGCCAGCAGCGCGGACGGATCCTCTGGAAACACCATATATTTT. Complete variable domain (other parts from reference TRBV3-1 and TRBJ1-3): DTAVSQTPKYLVTQMGNDKSIKCEQNLGHDTMYWYKQDSKKFLKIMFSYNNKELIINETVPNRFSPKSPDKAHLNLHINSLELGDSAVYFCASSADGSSGNTIYFGEGSWLTVV.

V is TRBV6-1 and J is TRBJ2-1; D is perhaps TRBD1 (7 bases). V was shortened by 5 bases and J by 7 bases, with 12 bases between the two germline ends. The CDR3 has 13 amino acids. The germline CDR1 and CDR2 sequences are MNHNS and SASEGT. CDR3: CASSIPGGNEQFF. For the CDR3, the DNA is TGTGCCAGCAGTATCCCAGGGGGGAATGAGCAGTTCTTC.

J is TRBJ2-1 and V is TRBV5-1, with TRBD2 as a possible D gene (5 bases). V lost 0 bases and J 6 bases, leaving 16 bases between the germline ends. This CDR3 contains 16 residues. Germline lookup yields CDR1 SGHRS and CDR2 YFSETQ. CDR3 in DNA: TGCGCCAGCAGCTTGGTGGCGGCCCGAGCGGTCAATGAGCAGTTCTTC. Translation gives CASSLVAARAVNEQFF.